The rows below give T cell receptor beta chains drawn from one sample of a study of immune evolution from preneoplasia to lung adenocarcinoma. The method was immunoSEQ multiplex PCR; TCRdb's version includes in-frame clones alone and lacks a portion of them. The sample lists 10,000 to 13,000 clones; 82% were seen once. The sample comprised FFPE minimally invasive lung adenocarcinoma tissue. The receptors come from a person aged 65 to 79 with lung adenocarcinoma. Each CDR3 is given with its conserved first and last residue. Each record gives: clone size, V gene, J gene, D gene, CDR3 DNA, CDR3 protein. The D gene is left open where the match is weak. Some rows have no size entry. The others give once, few or many, or a class for an expanded clone.

>few|TRBV2|TRBJ2-2|TRBD1
TGTGCCAGCAGTGTCCAGGGGGCGGGCACCGGGGAGCTGTTTTTT
CASSVQGAGTGELFF
>once|TRBV19|TRBJ1-5|NA
TGTGCCACCAGACTTTCTGGGGTGGGTCAGCCCCAGCATTTT
CATRLSGVGQPQHF
>NA|TRBV2|TRBJ1-4|TRBD1
TGTGCCAGCAGTTTCCCGGGACAGGAGATGAGGAAACTGTTTTTT
CASSFPGQEMRKLFF
>few|TRBV28|TRBJ2-7|TRBD2
TGTGCCAGCAGTTTTCGGGGGGGCGAGCAGTACTTC
CASSFRGGEQYF
>NA|TRBV5-1|TRBJ2-1|NA
TGCGCCAGCAGCTTGGAACCCGGACTCAACAATGAGCAGTTCTTC
CASSLEPGLNNEQFF
>NA|TRBV30|TRBJ1-2|TRBD1
TGTGCCTGGAGTCCGCTGACAGGGAAGGACTATGGCTACACCTTC
CAWSPLTGKDYGYTF
>few|TRBV11-1|TRBJ1-4|TRBD1
TGTGCCAGCAGCGCCGGACAGGGTAGGGATGAAAAACTGTTTTTT
CASSAGQGRDEKLFF
>NA|TRBV29-1|TRBJ1-1|NA
TGCAGCGTTGGGGACACTGAAGCTTTCTTT
CSVGDTEAFF
>NA|TRBV7-3|TRBJ2-1|NA
TGTGCCAGCAGCTCCCCTGACTCTAATGAGCAGTTCTTC
CASSSPDSNEQFF
>NA|TRBV10-3|TRBJ2-7|TRBD2
TGTGCCGCCAGACAGGCTAGCGGGAGCTCGGGGGAGCAGTACTTC
CAARQASGSSGEQYF
>NA|TRBV2|TRBJ1-1|NA
TGTGCCAGCCAGAAAAACAGCGCTTCTGAAGCTTTCTTT
CASQKNSASEAFF
>few|TRBV7-9|TRBJ1-1|TRBD1
TGTGCCAGCAGCTCGCAGACGACAGGGAGGGCTTTCTTT
CASSSQTTGRAFF
>NA|TRBV19|TRBJ2-3|NA
TGTGCCAGTAGTCCGTTTGGGTTGCGGGGCACAGATACGCAGTATTTT
CASSPFGLRGTDTQYF
>NA|TRBV6-1|TRBJ2-3|TRBD1
TGTGCCAGCAGTGATCGGACAGGGGGCACAGATACGCAGTATTTT
CASSDRTGGTDTQYF
>few|TRBV11-1|TRBJ1-1|NA
TGTGCCAGCAGCTCTTACAGGGTATCTGAAGCTTTCTTT
CASSSYRVSEAFF
>NA|TRBV14|TRBJ1-2|NA
TGTGCCAGCAGCCTTGGACGGAATCTCTATGGCTACACCTTC
CASSLGRNLYGYTF
>few|TRBV5-6|TRBJ1-5|NA
TGTGCCAGCAGCTTGCCAGGGGACCAGCCCCAGCATTTT
CASSLPGDQPQHF
>NA|TRBV2|TRBJ2-3|TRBD2
TGTGCCAGCGCCTTACTAGCGGGAAGCACAGATACGCAGTATTTT
CASALLAGSTDTQYF
>once|TRBV5-1|TRBJ1-6|NA
TGCGCCAGCAGCATAACAGGGTTTGATCGGCCACCCCTCCACTTT
CASSITGFDRPPLHF
>NA|TRBV6-4|TRBJ1-6|TRBD1
TGTGCCAGCAGTGAAGGACAGGGTCGCTCACCCCTCCACTTT
CASSEGQGRSPLHF
>NA|TRBV30|TRBJ2-1|NA
TGTGCCTGGAGTGTAGATTATGCGGGACCATTAGACAATGAGCAGTTCTTC
CAWSVDYAGPLDNEQFF
>NA|TRBV18|TRBJ2-7|TRBD1
TGTGCCAGCTCACCCGGGACAGGGGGGACCTACGAGCAGTACTTC
CASSPGTGGTYEQYF
>NA|TRBV1|TRBJ2-1|NA
TGCACCAGCAGCCGCCGGGACAATGAGCAGTTCTTC
CTSSRRDNEQFF
>NA|TRBV11-2|TRBJ1-2|NA
TGTGCCAGCAGCTACGGACGGGACTATGGCTACACCTTC
CASSYGRDYGYTF
>NA|TRBV11-3|TRBJ2-2|NA
TGTGCCAGCAGCTTAGATATACCCGGGGAGCTGTTTTTT
CASSLDIPGELFF
>NA|TRBV28|TRBJ1-3|NA
TGTGCCAGCAGTTCCTATGGGGGGGTAACTGGAAACACCATATATTTT
CASSSYGGVTGNTIYF
>NA|TRBV15|TRBJ2-1|TRBD1
TGTGCCACCAGGGGGGAGCAGGGGGCAAATGAGCAGTTCTTC
CATRGEQGANEQFF
>NA|TRBV2|TRBJ1-1|NA
TGTGCCAGCAGGTGGGGAGTGAACACTGAAGCTTTCTTT
CASRWGVNTEAFF
>NA|TRBV11-3|TRBJ2-5|NA
TGTGCCAGCAGCCCGGGAAGAGTAACAGAGACCCAGTACTTC
CASSPGRVTETQYF
>NA|TRBV20-1|TRBJ2-3|NA
TGCAGTGCTAGAATAGTAGATACGCAGTATTTT
CSARIVDTQYF
>once|TRBV14|TRBJ1-1|TRBD1
TGTGCCAGCAGCCAAGGGTCAGGGGGAGAGGGAGAGGCTTTCTTT
CASSQGSGGEGEAFF
>once|TRBV28|TRBJ1-6|TRBD1
TGTGCCAGCAGTTTAAGTGCGACAGGGGGTACCCTCCACTTT
CASSLSATGGTLHF
>NA|TRBV30|TRBJ1-4|NA
TGTGCCTGGACCGTGGGACGGGCGGGGAATGAAAAACTGTTTTTT
CAWTVGRAGNEKLFF
>NA|TRBV4-1|TRBJ1-4|TRBD1
TGCGCCAGCAGCCAAGACAGGGGGCGGGTTGAAAAACTGTTTTTT
CASSQDRGRVEKLFF
>NA|TRBV2|TRBJ1-5|NA
TGTGCCAGCAGTGTTCAGGGCCAGAGCTATCAGCCCCAGCATTTT
CASSVQGQSYQPQHF
>once|TRBV19|TRBJ2-2|TRBD2
TGTGCCAGTAATGGACTAGCGGGAGGGCCTGGGGAGCTGTTTTTT
CASNGLAGGPGELFF
>few|TRBV14|TRBJ1-5|NA
TGTGCCAGCAGCCAAGACGACATTAGCAATCAGCCCCAGCATTTT
CASSQDDISNQPQHF
>few|TRBV20-1|TRBJ2-3|NA
TGCAGTGCCCGAAGGGGGGATACGCAGTATTTT
CSARRGDTQYF
>NA|TRBV7-3|TRBJ1-1|NA
TGTGCCAGCAGTGGGCCCGGGAACACTGAAGCTTTCTTT
CASSGPGNTEAFF
>few|TRBV15|TRBJ1-2|TRBD1
TGTGCCACCAGCAGTGGGACAGGGGGTAACTATGGCTACACCTTC
CATSSGTGGNYGYTF
>few|TRBV7-2|TRBJ2-1|NA
TGTGCCAGCAGCTTTTTAAGTGAGCAGTTCTTC
CASSFLSEQFF
>NA|TRBV4-2|TRBJ1-2|NA
TGTGCCAGCAGCCAAGATCCCCGTGCTGGTGGCTACACCTTC
CASSQDPRAGGYTF
>NA|TRBV29-1|TRBJ1-2|NA
TGCAGCGTTGAATCGGGGTTCGATGGCTACACCTTC
CSVESGFDGYTF
>NA|TRBV7-3|TRBJ1-3|NA
TGTGCCAGCAGCCCTGAATTCGGAAACACCATATATTTT
CASSPEFGNTIYF
>NA|TRBV7-9|TRBJ2-3|TRBD1
TGTGCCAGCAGCTTACCGGGACAGAGCACAGATACGCAGTATTTT
CASSLPGQSTDTQYF
>NA|TRBV4-1|TRBJ1-2|NA
TGCGCCAGCAACCAAGGACAGACAACTCCCTATGGCTACACCTTC
CASNQGQTTPYGYTF
>NA|TRBV10-3|TRBJ2-3|TRBD2
TGTGCCATCAGCGAGACTAGCGGGAGCTCAGATACGCAGTATTTT
CAISETSGSSDTQYF
>NA|TRBV28|TRBJ1-1|NA
TGTGCCAGCAGCTCGCGGGATAGGAACACTGAAGCTTTCTTT
CASSSRDRNTEAFF
>NA|TRBV9|TRBJ1-3|TRBD1
TGTGCCAGCAGCGTAGGACAGGGGGTGGAAAACACCATATATTTT
CASSVGQGVENTIYF
>NA|TRBV4-1|TRBJ2-5|NA
TGCGCCAGCAGCCAAGAGACTGGGGGCCTAGGGACCCAGTACTTC
CASSQETGGLGTQYF
>NA|TRBV27|TRBJ1-2|NA
TGTGCCAGCAGTTGGACTTTAGAGTCTAATGGCTACACCTTC
CASSWTLESNGYTF
>NA|TRBV30|TRBJ2-2|TRBD2
TGTGCCTGGGAAAAGGCACTGGGACTAGCGGGAGCCCCCCGGGGCGGGGAGCTGTTTTTT
CAWEKALGLAGAPRGGELFF